This TCR beta chain stems from a study of T cell responses to AZD1222 COVID-19 vaccine. Second-dose timings of about 4 or about 12 weeks were pooled. As concerns this clone: Its cognate antigen is unknown.

Study findings and constraints: Seropositive AZD1222 recipients at baseline numbered only six or seven. Two doses of AZD1222 preceded a rise in Spike-specific TCR breadth and depth.

TCRdb's copy holds only in-frame clones and misses some; the assay was immunoSEQ multiplex PCR. The table records just over 30,000 clones, 88% of them present only once. The sequencing used peripheral blood, collected 28 days after the second AZD1222 dose. The origin of this receptor is an adult who received the AZD1222 COVID-19 vaccine.

The CDR3 region is CASSYSSQREQYF. CDR3 in DNA: TGTGCCAGCAGTTACTCGTCGCAGCGAGAGCAGTACTTC. The chain uses TRBV6-2 or TRBV6-3 and TRBJ2-7, with D unresolved. Germline CDR1 reads MNHEY; CDR2 reads SVGEGT. The CDR3 sequence is 13 residues long. The V and J ends lost 0 bases and 7 bases respectively, with 10 bases between them.